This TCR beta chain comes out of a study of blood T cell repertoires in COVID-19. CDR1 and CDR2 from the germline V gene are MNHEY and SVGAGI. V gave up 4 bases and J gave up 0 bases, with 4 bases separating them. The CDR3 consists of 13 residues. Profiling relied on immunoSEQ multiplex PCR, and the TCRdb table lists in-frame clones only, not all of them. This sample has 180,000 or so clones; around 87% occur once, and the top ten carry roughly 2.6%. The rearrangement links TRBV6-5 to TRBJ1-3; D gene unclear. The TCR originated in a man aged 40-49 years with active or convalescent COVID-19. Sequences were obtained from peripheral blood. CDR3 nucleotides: TGTGCCAGCAGTTCAAACTCTGGAAACACCATATATTTT. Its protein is CASSSNSGNTIYF.